The T cell receptor (beta chain) under discussion was sequenced for a study of shared clonotypes between healthy human individuals. Findings of the study overall: Rarefaction showed that sequencing of sorted subsets was incomplete (despite large depth). Richness estimates generally favored naive over memory subsets.

Germline V gene sequence: CDR1 MNHEY, CDR2 SVGAGI. Trimming removed 7 bases at V and 4 bases at J, with 8 bases between. This CDR3 spans 12 amino acids. Method: immunoSEQ multiplex PCR; TCRdb's copy keeps in-frame clones and lacks some. This table holds roughly 1,100,000 clones, about 70% found once. Points on this clone: Antigen unknown.

The V call is TRBV6-5, the J call TRBJ1-3; TRBD1 is a possible D gene (6 bases). The receptor's source is a man aged 18 to 30 in good health. Sequences were obtained from memory CD4+ T cells sorted from blood. Subset reported: CD45RA-negative fraction. In DNA, the CDR3 is TGTGCCAGCAATGGACAGGGAAACACCATATATTTT. Encoded protein: CASNGQGNTIYF.